The 16 T cell receptor beta chains in this list originate from one sample, sequenced in a study of blood T cell repertoires in COVID-19. Here immunoSEQ multiplex PCR was the method, and the copy in TCRdb shows in-frame clones only, minus some. The table lists approximately 73,000 clones, about four fifths of them singletons. Sequenced sample: peripheral blood. Source of these receptors: a woman in her 70s with acute or convalescent COVID-19.

This clone turned up a few times. The chain couples TRBV6-5 to TRBJ1-5; possibly TRBD1 for D (5 bases). Germline V gives CDR1 MNHEY, CDR2 SVGAGI. Trimming stripped 7 bases from V and 6 bases from J, with 16 bases between. The CDR3 runs to 14 residues. CDR3 nucleotide sequence: TGTGCCAGCACCCCCCAAAGGGGAGGTCAGCCCCAGCATTTT. As protein: CASTPQRGGQPQHF.

The rearrangement links TRBV3-1 (or the pseudogene TRBV3-2) to TRBJ1-1, with 8 bases matching TRBD1. Germline lookup yields CDR1 LGHDT and CDR2 YNNKEL (reference sequence). The CDR3 totals 13 residues. The trim removed 4 bases at V and 5 bases at J, leaving 3 bases unmatched. The CDR3, as DNA: TGTGCCAGCAGCCGACAGGGGAGGACTGAAGCTTTCTTT. Residues: CASSRQGRTEAFF.

This rearrangement joins TRBV6-2 or TRBV6-3 to TRBJ2-1; 7 bases align to TRBD2. V gave up 6 bases and J gave up 0 bases; unmatched junction bases: 5. CDR1 and CDR2 from the germline V gene are MNHEY and SVGEGT. CDR3 length: 15 amino acids. The DNA of the CDR3 is TGTGCCAGCAGCTCTTGGGGGGGCTCCTACAATGAGCAGTTCTTC. It is translated as CASSSWGGSYNEQFF.

The J gene is TRBJ2-3, the V gene TRBV3-1 (or the pseudogene TRBV3-2); tentatively, D is TRBD2 (6 bases). Germline lookup yields CDR1 LGHDT and CDR2 YNNKEL (reference sequence). The CDR3 spans 14 residues. Trimming took 1 base from V and 2 from J, leaving 7 bases between them. The CDR3 here is CASSQAGVTDTQYF. As DNA, the CDR3 is TGTGCCAGCAGCCAAGCGGGGGTCACAGATACGCAGTATTTT.

This clone appeared many times. The chain combines TRBV4-1 with TRBJ2-3, with 12 nucleotides matching TRBD2. The CDR3 contains 16 residues. The J segment lost 4 bases and the V segment lost 1 base, leaving 3 bases of the junction unmatched. In germline, CDR1 is MGHRA, CDR2 YSYEKL. The CDR3 sequence: CASSQGTSGISDTQYF. The CDR3 nucleotides read TGCGCCAGCAGCCAAGGGACTAGCGGGATCTCAGATACGCAGTATTTT.

The chain couples TRBV5-1 to TRBJ2-7; TRBD2 matches 7 bases. V trimming: 4 bases; J trimming: 6 bases; junction bases outside the gene matches: 10. The CDR3 length is 14 residues. Germline-derived CDR1 and CDR2 are SGHRS and YFSETQ. The CDR3 sequence: CASSDGGGPPEQYF. The CDR3 DNA reads as TGCGCCAGCAGCGACGGGGGAGGGCCCCCCGAGCAGTACTTC.

This clone was counted a single time. The rearrangement links TRBV3-1 (or the pseudogene TRBV3-2) to TRBJ1-6; a possible D gene is TRBD1 (5 bases). The CDR3 is 15 amino acids. With 0 bases removed from V and 10 bases from J, the gap between germline ends came to 13 bases. Per germline, CDR1 LGHDT and CDR2 YNNKEL (reference sequence). The CDR3, as DNA: TGTGCCAGCAGCCAAGATGCAGGGCAAGAGTCACCCCTCCACTTT. Its protein is CASSQDAGQESPLHF.

V gene TRBV6-2 or TRBV6-3 combines with J gene TRBJ1-1; 7 positions match TRBD1. The CDR3 has 19 residues. Germline assignment: CDR1 MNHEY and CDR2 SVGEGT. V shed 0 bases, J shed 2 bases, and the junction held 15 bases outside the gene matches. The CDR3 bases are TGTGCCAGCAGTTACTCGAATTCCCTGACAGGGAGCACCAACACTGAAGCTTTCTTT. Its protein is CASSYSNSLTGSTNTEAFF.

V and J are TRBV5-1 and TRBJ1-6; 8 nucleotides agree with TRBD1. V dropped 2 bases and J dropped 5; count of bases not matched to a gene: 0. Germline V gives CDR1 SGHRS, CDR2 YFSETQ. The CDR3 extends over 14 amino acids. CDR3 amino acids: CASSLQGDNSPLHF. CDR3 nucleotide sequence: TGCGCCAGCAGCTTACAGGGGGATAATTCACCCCTCCACTTT.

The chain uses TRBV7-2 and TRBJ2-7; D is perhaps TRBD2 (6 bases). This CDR3 is built from 19 residues. Between the trimmed V and J ends, which lost 5 bases and 1 base, there was a span of 27 bases. The V gene's germline CDR1 is SGHTA and CDR2 FQGNSA. DNA for the CDR3: TGTGCCAGCAGCCCTACCCCAATGGGGCGGGACGAGACATCCTACGAGCAGTACTTC. Translated, it gives CASSPTPMGRDETSYEQYF.

In this sample, this clone turned up a few times. The CDR3 is CASVRTSGAEQYF. In DNA form, the CDR3 reads TGTGCCAGCGTCCGGACTAGCGGGGCCGAGCAGTACTTC. The rearrangement joins TRBV11-2 to TRBJ2-7, with 12 bases fitting TRBD2. Losses at the gene ends were 8 bases for V and 6 bases for J; bases not matched to a gene: 5. CDR1 is SGHAT, CDR2 FQNNGV, per germline. CDR3 length equals 13 residues.

The CDR3 sequence is CASSFSILSGNTIYF. CDR3 DNA: TGTGCCAGCAGTTTTAGCATTCTCTCTGGAAACACCATATATTTT. The genes are TRBV28 and TRBJ1-3; D unresolved. This CDR3 is 15 amino acids long. The V end was cut by 3 bases, the J end by 0 bases, with 9 bases between. Per germline, CDR1 MDHEN and CDR2 SYDVKM. Full variable domain (remainder filled in from reference TRBV28 and TRBJ1-3): DVKVTQSSRYLVKRTGEKVFLECVQDMDHENMFWYRQDPGLGLRLIYFSYDVKMKEKGDIPEGYSVSREKKERFSLILESASTNQTSMYLCASSFSILSGNTIYFGEGSWLTVV.

The rearrangement joins TRBV9 to TRBJ1-2; 8 positions match TRBD1. Germline CDR1 and CDR2: SGDLS and YYNGEE. V was pared by 4 bases and J by 1 base, with 9 bases of the junction left unmatched. The CDR3 runs to 16 residues. CDR3 amino acids: CASSSRQGPFNYGYTF. The CDR3, as DNA: TGTGCCAGCAGCTCCCGACAGGGGCCTTTTAACTATGGCTACACCTTC.

V usage is TRBV28 and J usage is TRBJ1-2; maybe TRBD1 (5 bases). CDR1 is MDHEN, CDR2 SYDVKM, per germline. V was pared by 4 bases and J by 8 bases, with 8 bases between. The CDR3 has 11 amino acids. DNA of the CDR3: TGTGCCAGCAGTTGGACACTCGGCTACACCTTC. Amino acid sequence: CASSWTLGYTF.

This chain links TRBV6-2 or TRBV6-3 with TRBJ2-7; no clear D. The CDR3 is 11 amino acids. V lost 0 bases, J lost 8 bases, and 5 bases lay in between. CDR1 is MNHEY, CDR2 SVGEGT, per germline. In nucleotides, the CDR3 is TGTGCCAGCAGTTACTCCTCTAAGCAGTACTTC. This gives the protein CASSYSSKQYF.

This chain joins TRBV3-1 (or the pseudogene TRBV3-2) and TRBJ1-5; possible D gene TRBD1, 6 bases. The CDR3 sequence is 14 residues long. Looked up from germline, CDR1 is LGHDT and CDR2 is YNNKEL (reference sequence). The ends were cut back, 0 bases at V and 6 bases at J, with 9 bases in the middle. This CDR3 reads CASSQDQGSQPQHF. The CDR3 DNA follows: TGTGCCAGCAGCCAAGATCAGGGGAGTCAGCCCCAGCATTTT.